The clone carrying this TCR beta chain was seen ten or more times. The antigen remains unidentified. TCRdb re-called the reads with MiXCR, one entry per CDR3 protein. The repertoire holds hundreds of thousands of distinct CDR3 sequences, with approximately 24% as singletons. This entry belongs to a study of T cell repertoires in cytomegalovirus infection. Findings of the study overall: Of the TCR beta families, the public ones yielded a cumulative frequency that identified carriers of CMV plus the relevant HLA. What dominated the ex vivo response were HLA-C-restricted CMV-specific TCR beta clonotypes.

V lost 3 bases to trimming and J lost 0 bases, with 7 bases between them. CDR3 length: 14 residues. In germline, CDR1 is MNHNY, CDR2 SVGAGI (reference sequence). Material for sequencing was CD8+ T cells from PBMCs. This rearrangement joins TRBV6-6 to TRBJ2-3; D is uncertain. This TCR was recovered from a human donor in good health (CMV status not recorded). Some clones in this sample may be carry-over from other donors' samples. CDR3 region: CASSYTTSTDTQYF. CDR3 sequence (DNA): TGTGCCAGCAGTTATACGACTAGCACAGATACGCAGTATTTT.